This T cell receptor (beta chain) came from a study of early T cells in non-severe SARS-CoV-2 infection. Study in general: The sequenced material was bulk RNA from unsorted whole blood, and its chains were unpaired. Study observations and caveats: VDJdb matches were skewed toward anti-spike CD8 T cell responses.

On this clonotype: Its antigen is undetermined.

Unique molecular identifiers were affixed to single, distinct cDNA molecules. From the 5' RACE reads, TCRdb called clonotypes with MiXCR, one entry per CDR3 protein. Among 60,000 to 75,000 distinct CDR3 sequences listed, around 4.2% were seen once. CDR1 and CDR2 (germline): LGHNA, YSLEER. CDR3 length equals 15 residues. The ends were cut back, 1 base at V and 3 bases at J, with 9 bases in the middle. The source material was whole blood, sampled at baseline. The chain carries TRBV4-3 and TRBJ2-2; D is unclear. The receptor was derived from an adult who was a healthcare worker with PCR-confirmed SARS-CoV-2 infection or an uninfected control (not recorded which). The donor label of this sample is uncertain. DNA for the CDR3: TGCGCCAGCAGCCAAGGAACACCCGACACCGGGGAGCTGTTTTTT. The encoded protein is CASSQGTPDTGELFF.